This T cell receptor (beta chain) was identified in a study of T cells after yellow fever vaccination. The study's findings and limits: FACS-sorted repertoires might harbor abundant contaminating clonotypes from the bulk population. Post-booster samples contained most primary-vaccination clones (around 95% CD4, approximately 88% CD8).

The study made its TCR cDNA through 5'RACE template switching. That step introduced a universal primer site along with UMIs. TCRdb reprocessed the 5' RACE reads via MiXCR and lists one record per CDR3 protein. Of around 350,000 distinct CDR3 sequences listed, about 6% are singletons. There are 14 residues in the CDR3. Per germline, CDR1 DFQATT and CDR2 SNEGSKA (reference sequence). Unmatched junction bases numbered 9, after V lost 6 bases and J lost 6 bases. The sample holds many counts of this clonotype. Its antigen is currently unknown. This receptor was identified in a man aged 30 to 39 who received the YFV17D yellow fever vaccine. The specimen was PBMCs, collected 5 days after the yellow fever booster vaccination. The chain uses TRBV20-1 and TRBJ2-1; 9 positions agree with TRBD2. The CDR3 DNA reads TGCAGTGCCAGACTAGCGGCAGCAACCAATGAGCAGTTCTTC. This encodes CSARLAAATNEQFF.